A single sample gave rise to the 9 T cell receptor beta chains below, sequenced in a study of T cell repertoires in cytomegalovirus infection. Their antigens are not known. TCRdb recomputed calls from the reads with MiXCR, one row per CDR3 protein. Of approximately 600,000 distinct CDR3 sequences listed, 40% are singletons. The sample here was cultured PBMCs, taken from culture after CMV antigen stimulation. These receptor sequences come from a human donor in good health (CMV status not recorded). Some clones in this sample may be carry-over from other donors' samples.

The rearrangement joins TRBV5-1 to TRBJ2-3, with a possible D match to TRBD2 (10 bases). The CDR3 extends over 15 amino acids. With 4 bases removed from V and 10 bases from J, the gap between germline ends came to 22 bases. The germline V gene has CDR1 SGHRS and CDR2 YFSETQ. DNA for the CDR3: TGCGCCAGCAGCGAACTAGCGGGACAGGGTCGGTCGCAGTATTTT. It is translated as CASSELAGQGRSQYF.

The genes are TRBV10-3 and TRBJ2-4; D is possibly TRBD1 or TRBD2 (5 bases each). The CDR3 is 14 amino acids. Germline CDR1 is ENHRY and CDR2 is SYGVKD. The germline V and J ends were trimmed by 6 bases and 5 bases, with 14 bases remaining between them. The CDR3 loop reads CAISGPGTENIQYF. The CDR3 DNA sequence: TGTGCCATCAGCGGACCTGGGACGGAAAACATTCAGTACTTC.

This clonotype turned up a few times. The chain employs TRBV29-1 and TRBJ2-1; D is unresolved. The CDR3 length is 14 residues. Looked up from germline, CDR1 is SQVTM and CDR2 is ANQGSEA. The V end lost 8 bases, the J end lost 0 bases, and 14 bases lay between the germline ends. CDR3 nucleotides: TGCAGCCCAACCCTTCACCACTCCTACAATGAGCAGTTCTTC. Translation gives CSPTLHHSYNEQFF.

The rearrangement joins TRBV7-2 to TRBJ2-3; 7 bases match TRBD2. V lost 5 bases to trimming and J lost 7 bases; unmatched junction nucleotides: 15. This CDR3 region has 16 residues. Looked up from germline, CDR1 is SGHTA and CDR2 is FQGNSA. Here the CDR3 reads CASSIPVGGGRNTQYF. The CDR3 nucleotides read TGTGCCAGCAGCATACCCGTGGGGGGGGGTAGAAATACGCAGTATTTT.

J is TRBJ2-5 and V is TRBV27, with 12 positions matching TRBD1. In germline, CDR1 is MNHEY, CDR2 SMNVEV (reference sequence). Trimming at V came to 6 bases and at J to 4 bases, leaving 6 bases not matched to a gene. This CDR3 comprises 15 residues. The CDR3 loop is CASRTGTGGGETQYF. CDR3 bases: TGTGCCAGCAGAACCGGGACAGGGGGCGGAGAGACCCAGTACTTC.

This clonotype turned up a few times. The chain links TRBV6-1 to TRBJ1-5; TRBD1 might be the D (5 bases). The V gene's germline CDR1 is MNHNS and CDR2 SASEGT. The CDR3 loop spans 17 amino acids. Trimming stripped 0 bases from V and 7 bases from J, with 19 bases between. The CDR3 DNA reads as TGTGCCAGCAGTGAAGCGCTTTACCGGCGTCCAGGGCAGCCCCAGCATTTT. Residues: CASSEALYRRPGQPQHF.

The chain employs TRBV20-1 and TRBJ1-2, with 7 bases lining up with TRBD1. Germline values: CDR1 DFQATT, CDR2 SNEGSKA (reference sequence). CDR3 size: 12 residues. V was clipped by 5 bases and J by 4 bases; unmatched bases: 4. The DNA for the CDR3 is TGCAGTGCTCTTCGACAGGGCTATGGCTACACCTTC. It encodes CSALRQGYGYTF.

The chain uses TRBV7-2 and TRBJ2-6, with a weak D call TRBD1 (6 bases). With 8 bases removed from V and 0 bases from J, the gap between germline ends came to 11 bases. The CDR3 is made up of 15 amino acids. CDR1 is SGHTA, CDR2 FQGNSA, per germline. The CDR3 coding sequence is TGTGCCAGCGGGGGCAGGAGCTCTGGGGCCAACGTCCTGACTTTC. Its protein product is CASGGRSSGANVLTF.

This clonotype was detected only a few times. This chain connects TRBV5-6 to TRBJ2-3, with 13 nucleotides matching TRBD2. J lost 5 bases, V lost 1 base, and 10 bases had no gene match. The germline CDR1 and CDR2 sequences are SGHDT and YYEEEE. The CDR3 spans 18 residues. CDR3 amino acids: CASSLRTSGGGARDTQYF. In DNA, the CDR3 is TGTGCCAGCAGCTTGAGAACTAGCGGGGGGGGGGCGAGAGATACGCAGTATTTT.